This T cell receptor beta chain was identified during a study of T cells after somatic rescue of genetic block. Only in-frame clones appear in the TCRdb table, and some are missing; sequencing was by immunoSEQ multiplex PCR. The sample contains 9,500 to 15,000 clones, around 72% of which appear only once. A few counts support this clone. Deletions cut 3 bases from V and 1 base from J, with 15 bases between. Germline assignment: CDR1 ENHRY and CDR2 SYGVKD. This CDR3 has 16 amino acids. The specimen was peripheral blood mononuclear cells (PBMCs). The sequence was collected from a boy between 10 and 17 years old. V is TRBV10-3 and J is TRBJ2-5; no definite D call. The CDR3 bases are TGTGCCATCAGTGACCCCGGGCCGATGCCCCAAGAGACCCAGTACTTC. Translation: CAISDPGPMPQETQYF.